The clone carrying this T cell receptor (beta chain) was found a few times. Its cognate antigen is unknown. The sample comes from a study of T cells after yellow fever vaccination. The study, taken as a whole, reports: Faster peaking, at day 5 versus 15, marked a secondary response that was weaker. Once the booster was given, most primary-vaccination clones reappeared, at just under 98% for CD4 and approximately 88% for CD8.

Germline CDR1 and CDR2: SNHLY and FYNNEI. V lost 10 bases and J 2 bases, leaving 14 bases between the germline ends. The CDR3 is made up of 14 amino acids. In making TCR cDNA, 5'RACE template switching added a universal primer site and UMIs to it. TCRdb re-analysed the 5' RACE reads in MiXCR, keeping a single row per CDR3 protein. Here the sample spans around 250,000 distinct CDR3 sequences, roughly 5.2% being singletons. This clonotype originated in a man in his late teens or twenties who received the YFV17D yellow fever vaccine. The sequenced sample was CD4+ T cells sorted from PBMCs, obtained on the day of the yellow fever booster vaccination. The V and J genes are TRBV2 and TRBJ1-4; unclear D gene. The CDR3 DNA is TGTGCCACCCGTCTGGGTCCTACTAATGAAAAACTGTTTTTT. Protein sequence: CATRLGPTNEKLFF.